The following is a TCR beta chain sequence with its context. TCRdb's table, derived via immunoSEQ multiplex PCR, lists solely in-frame clones and lacks some. The data show around 170,000 clones, approximately 92% seen once. Trimming stripped 4 bases from V and 3 bases from J, with 12 bases between. Per germline, CDR1 SNHLY and CDR2 FYNNEI. This CDR3 contains 14 residues. These data originate in a study of control samples from healthy donors and cancer patients. This chain joins TRBV2 and TRBJ1-2; perhaps TRBD1 as D (5 bases). The sequenced sample was blood. The origin of this receptor is a man younger than 45 in good health. In DNA form, the CDR3 reads TGTGCCAGCAGTGGGGGACTTTGGGACTATGGCTACACCTTC. Amino acids: CASSGGLWDYGYTF.